The 31 T cell receptor beta chains presented below share a single source sample, sequenced in a study of CD8 T cells in Susac syndrome. Random hexamers were used to reverse transcribe the RNA input (about 0.5 to 1 ug). TCRdb reprocessed the immunoSEQ multiplex PCR reads via MiXCR and lists one record per CDR3 protein. The table lists about 150,000 distinct CDR3 sequences, around 95% of them singletons. Sequenced: CD4+ T cells from PBMCs. The receptors stem from a human donor with Susac syndrome.

The chain is built from TRBV6-6 and TRBJ2-7; 12 bases fit TRBD2. Germline CDR1 MNHNY, CDR2 SVGAGI (reference sequence). After removal of 5 bases from V and 7 bases from J, the junction contained 6 bases not matched to a gene. CDR3 length: 14 residues. CDR3 nucleotides: TGTGCCAGCAGTCCACTAGCGGGGGGAAGTGAGCAGTACTTC. Amino acids: CASSPLAGGSEQYF.

The chain has TRBV20-1 and TRBJ2-7, with D possibly being TRBD1 (6 bases). This CDR3 has 15 residues. Germline lookup yields CDR1 DFQATT and CDR2 SNEGSKA (reference sequence). The ends were cut back, 1 base at V and 3 bases at J, with 16 bases in the middle. Here the CDR3 DNA reads TGCAGTGCTAGAGTCCCCGGGACAATGGGCTACGAGCAGTACTTC. Protein: CSARVPGTMGYEQYF.

V is TRBV7-9 and J is TRBJ1-2; 9 bases fit TRBD1. J gave up 4 bases and V 8 bases, and 8 bases lay outside the gene matches. Germline CDR1 is SEHNR and CDR2 is FQNEAQ (reference sequence). The CDR3 runs to 14 residues. The DNA of the CDR3 is TGTGCCAGCGATTCCGGGACAGGGTCCTATGGCTACACCTTC. This translates into CASDSGTGSYGYTF.

This chain connects TRBV19 to TRBJ2-3; D is perhaps TRBD1 (5 bases). CDR3 length: 13 amino acids. V was pared by 6 bases and J by 3 bases, with 10 bases between. Germline CDR1 reads LNHDA; CDR2 reads SQIVND (reference sequence). For the CDR3, the DNA is TGTGCCAGTAGGCACGCAGGGACAGATACGCAGTATTTT. Amino acids: CASRHAGTDTQYF.

This chain joins TRBV14 and TRBJ1-2; D is unclear. The germline V and J ends were trimmed by 4 bases and 3 bases, with 18 bases remaining between them. This CDR3 is built from 16 residues. Per the germline V gene, CDR1 is SGHDN and CDR2 is FVKESK. The DNA of the CDR3 is TGTGCCAGCAGCCCCACGCAGGCCGCCCTATACTATGGCTACACCTTC. Its translation is CASSPTQAALYYGYTF.

Only one count was recorded for this clonotype. The chain combines TRBV2 with TRBJ2-5; no clear D gene. The V gene's germline CDR1 is SNHLY and CDR2 FYNNEI. Deletions cut 2 bases from V and 3 bases from J, with 7 bases between. This CDR3 comprises 13 residues. In DNA, the CDR3 is TGTGCCAGCAGTGAAATGGCAGAAGAGACCCAGTACTTC. Amino acid sequence: CASSEMAEETQYF.

V gene TRBV3-1 combines with J gene TRBJ2-7, with 8 positions matching TRBD2. Per germline, CDR1 LGHDT and CDR2 YNNKEL (reference sequence). Germline trimming cut 0 bases from V and 4 bases from J; bases unmatched to any gene: 14. The CDR3 has 18 residues. CDR3 sequence: CASSQDGSGAHLLYEQYF. The CDR3 nucleotides are TGTGCCAGCAGCCAAGATGGTAGCGGGGCCCACTTACTTTACGAGCAGTACTTC.

The gene calls are TRBV2 and TRBJ1-1; TRBD1 might be the D (5 bases). The CDR3 runs to 13 residues. V was cut by 7 bases and J by 1 base, with 10 bases left in between. CDR1 and CDR2 from the germline V gene are SNHLY and FYNNEI. The CDR3 protein is CASTRGRNTEAFF. In DNA form, the CDR3 reads TGTGCCAGCACACGGGGGAGGAACACTGAAGCTTTCTTT.

In this sample, this clonotype turned up once. This rearrangement joins TRBV20-1 to TRBJ1-2, with 8 bases identical to TRBD1. The CDR3 is 11 amino acids. Germline V gene data show CDR1 as DFQATT and CDR2 as SNEGSKA (reference sequence). The CDR3 here is CGGQESYGYTF. The CDR3 coding sequence is TGCGGGGGACAGGAGTCTTATGGCTACACCTTC.

The chain is built from TRBV18 and TRBJ2-5; D is ambiguous. Deletions cut 9 bases from V and 0 bases from J, with 14 bases between. CDR3 size: 14 residues. Per germline, CDR1 KGHSH and CDR2 LQKENI. The CDR3 spells CASQPARNQETQYF. CDR3 DNA: TGTGCCAGTCAACCGGCGCGAAACCAAGAGACCCAGTACTTC.

The chain carries TRBV7-2 and TRBJ1-5, with a weak D call TRBD1 (6 bases). The CDR3 totals 13 residues. Trimming stripped 1 base from V and 5 bases from J, with 6 bases between. Per the germline V gene, CDR1 is SGHTA and CDR2 is FQGNSA. In DNA form, the CDR3 reads TGTGCCAGCAGCTTAGAGGGGGATCAGCCCCAGCATTTT. Encoded protein: CASSLEGDQPQHF.

V and J are TRBV12-3 or TRBV12-4 and TRBJ2-4; D not resolved. This CDR3 region has 12 residues. Trimming shortened V by 5 bases and J by 7 bases, and 9 bases separated the two germline ends. This CDR3 is CASSLFGNIQYF. The CDR3 DNA sequence: TGTGCCAGCAGTCTGTTCGGTAACATTCAGTACTTC.

The sample holds one count of this clonotype. This chain uses TRBV6-5 with TRBJ1-6; 7 nucleotides agree with TRBD1. J lost 4 bases, V lost 0 bases, and 6 bases had no gene match. Germline-derived CDR1 and CDR2 are MNHEY and SVGAGI. The CDR3 sequence is 17 residues long. CDR3 in amino acids: CASSYSFRDRYNSPLHF. The CDR3 nucleotides are TGTGCCAGCAGTTACTCTTTCCGGGACAGATATAATTCACCCCTCCACTTT.

The rearrangement joins TRBV28 to TRBJ1-5; D call uncertain. Germline CDR1 MDHEN, CDR2 SYDVKM. V shed 5 bases and J shed 3 bases, with 5 bases lying between them. The length of the CDR3 is 12 residues. CDR3 DNA sequence: TGTGCCAGCAGTGACACCAATCAGCCCCAGCATTTT. Its translation is CASSDTNQPQHF.

V usage is TRBV7-9 and J usage is TRBJ1-2; D perhaps matches TRBD1 (5 bases). Per the germline V gene, CDR1 is SEHNR and CDR2 is FQNEAQ (reference sequence). The V and J ends lost 4 bases and 2 bases respectively, with 11 bases between them. CDR3 length: 14 residues. CDR3 in DNA: TGTGCCAGCAGCTGGTCAGGGAAAAACTATGGCTACACCTTC. This sequence encodes CASSWSGKNYGYTF.

CDR3 in amino acids: CASSPTGQVTYEQYF. CDR3 sequence (DNA): TGTGCCAGCAGTCCCACGGGACAGGTAACCTACGAGCAGTACTTC. The gene calls are TRBV28 and TRBJ2-7; 8 nucleotides agree with TRBD1. With 5 bases clipped from V and 2 bases from J, the junction kept 8 bases outside the gene matches. This CDR3 is 15 amino acids long. Germline lookup yields CDR1 MDHEN and CDR2 SYDVKM. Variable domain in full (rest from reference TRBV28 and TRBJ2-7): DVKVTQSSRYLVKRTGEKVFLECVQDMDHENMFWYRQDPGLGLRLIYFSYDVKMKEKGDIPEGYSVSREKKERFSLILESASTNQTSMYLCASSPTGQVTYEQYFGPGTRLTVT.

V and J are TRBV4-2 and TRBJ2-6; D ambiguous. Per germline, CDR1 LGHNA and CDR2 YNFKEQ. V shed 1 base and J shed 4 bases, with 8 bases lying between them. This CDR3 has 15 amino acids. The CDR3 reads CASSQVLVGANVLTF. The CDR3 coding sequence is TGTGCCAGCAGCCAAGTGCTAGTGGGGGCCAACGTCCTGACTTTC.

The V gene is TRBV18, the J gene TRBJ2-1; D uncertain. Germline values: CDR1 KGHSH, CDR2 LQKENI. This CDR3 spans 13 amino acids. V lost 8 bases, J lost 6 bases, and 14 bases lay in between. CDR3 protein: CASLPRWGNEQFF. The CDR3 DNA reads as TGTGCCAGCCTACCACGCTGGGGCAATGAGCAGTTCTTC.

The chain recombines TRBV6-2 or TRBV6-3 with TRBJ2-3; no definite D call. This CDR3 contains 13 residues. Trimming stripped 3 bases from V and 3 bases from J, with 7 bases between. The germline V gene has CDR1 MNHEY and CDR2 SVGEGT. The CDR3: CASSYQWTDTQYF. For the CDR3, the DNA is TGTGCCAGCAGTTATCAGTGGACAGATACGCAGTATTTT.

The V and J genes are TRBV12-3 or TRBV12-4 and TRBJ2-3; D gene ambiguous. V gave up 7 bases and J gave up 2 bases, with 16 bases separating them. This CDR3 is 15 amino acids long. The CDR3 DNA sequence: TGTGCCAGCATCCCTGGTGGACGGGCCACAGATACGCAGTATTTT. Translating gives CASIPGGRATDTQYF.

This clonotype was observed once. V gene TRBV10-3 combines with J gene TRBJ2-5, with D unresolved. The CDR3 has 11 amino acids. From germline, CDR1 is ENHRY and CDR2 SYGVKD. The V and J ends lost 2 bases and 5 bases respectively, with 3 bases between them. CDR3 sequence reads: CAISEEETQYF. The CDR3 bases are TGTGCCATCAGTGAGGAGGAGACCCAGTACTTC.

The V gene is TRBV13, the J gene TRBJ2-1, with 9 bases aligning to TRBD1. The CDR3 covers 17 residues. The V and J ends lost 5 bases and 8 bases, in that order; junction bases with no gene match: 16. Germline V gene lookup returns CDR1 PRHDT and CDR2 FYEKMQ (reference sequence). The CDR3 is CASSLQGGDRVGHEQFF. The CDR3 bases are TGTGCCAGCAGCCTCCAGGGCGGGGACAGGGTGGGTCATGAGCAGTTCTTC.

CDR3 in DNA: TGTGCCAGCATCCCGTGGGGCAGAGGACTCACCGGGGAGCTGTTTTTT. Translation gives CASIPWGRGLTGELFF. The chain carries TRBV28 and TRBJ2-2, with D perhaps given as TRBD1 or TRBD2 (5 bases each). The V end was cut by 7 bases, the J end by 4 bases, with 19 bases between. CDR3 length equals 16 residues. CDR1 and CDR2 (germline): MDHEN, SYDVKM.

The rearrangement uses TRBV25-1 and TRBJ1-2; TRBD1 might be the D (6 bases). In germline, CDR1 is MGHDK, CDR2 SYGVNS. With 6 bases removed from V and 6 bases from J, the gap between germline ends came to 14 bases. The CDR3 runs 13 residues. Here the CDR3 reads CASRGGPGNGYTF. CDR3 DNA: TGTGCCAGCAGAGGGGGGCCCGGCAATGGCTACACCTTC.

The chain joins TRBV20-1 to TRBJ2-7; 7 positions match TRBD2. V trimming: 0 bases; J trimming: 6 bases; junction bases outside the gene matches: 8. The CDR3 extends over 14 amino acids. Germline V gene sequence: CDR1 DFQATT, CDR2 SNEGSKA (reference sequence). CDR3 DNA sequence: TGCAGTGCTAGAGAACCGGTCTGGGGGGGCGAGCAGTACTTC. It specifies CSAREPVWGGEQYF.

The rearrangement links TRBV3-1 to TRBJ2-5; 10 nucleotides agree with TRBD2. The germline gives CDR1 LGHDT, CDR2 YNNKEL (reference sequence). The CDR3 extends over 16 amino acids. J gave up 4 bases and V 1 base, and 6 bases lay outside the gene matches. The CDR3 here is CASSQGSSGGLETQYF. For the CDR3, the DNA is TGTGCCAGCAGCCAAGGATCTAGCGGGGGCTTAGAGACCCAGTACTTC.

The chain carries TRBV6-5 and TRBJ2-6; D gene uncertain. The CDR3 is 17 amino acids. The V gene lost 4 bases and the J gene lost 0 bases, with 13 bases spanning the gap. CDR1 and CDR2 from the germline V gene are MNHEY and SVGAGI. The CDR3 DNA is TGTGCCAGCAGTTCCCCTGATTTAAGCTCTGGGGCCAACGTCCTGACTTTC. Its translation is CASSSPDLSSGANVLTF.

The chain has TRBV5-1 and TRBJ2-5; D is unresolved. CDR1 SGHRS and CDR2 YFSETQ come from the germline V gene. V was cut by 3 bases and J by 0 bases, with 9 bases left in between. CDR3 size: 14 residues. CDR3 sequence reads: CASSSDPNQETQYF. The CDR3 DNA follows: TGCGCCAGCAGCTCGGACCCAAACCAAGAGACCCAGTACTTC.

The rearrangement joins TRBV29-1 to TRBJ1-1; D gene unclear. Trimming cost V 4 bases and J 6 bases, with 18 bases left between them. From germline, CDR1 is SQVTM and CDR2 ANQGSEA. There are 14 residues in the CDR3. In DNA form, the CDR3 reads TGCAGCGTTGTCAGGATCGGGGTGCATTCTGAAGCTTTCTTT. This gives the protein CSVVRIGVHSEAFF.

This rearrangement joins TRBV20-1 to TRBJ2-5; D uncertain. V dropped 2 bases and J dropped 2 bases, with 6 bases sitting between them. The CDR3 sequence is 12 residues long. The germline CDR1 and CDR2 sequences are DFQATT and SNEGSKA (reference sequence). This CDR3 is CSARFRQETQYF. CDR3 sequence (DNA): TGCAGTGCTAGATTCAGGCAAGAGACCCAGTACTTC.

This sequence joins TRBV20-1 and TRBJ1-6; TRBD1 might be the D (6 bases). The CDR3 length is 15 residues. V was shortened by 0 bases and J by 10 bases, with 16 bases between the two germline ends. Per germline, CDR1 DFQATT and CDR2 SNEGSKA (reference sequence). In DNA, the CDR3 is TGCAGTGCTAGAGACAGGGGCAGCCCCGGATCACCCCTCCACTTT. It is translated as CSARDRGSPGSPLHF.